This TCR beta chain originates from a study of T cells in Graves' hyperthyroidism and ophthalmopathy. Amplification yielded TCR beta CDR3 regions, with RNA transcripts as the source. The study used the HTBI primer set for a first-round RT-PCR of the TCR CDR3. MiXCR, run by TCRdb on the multiplex PCR reads, gives a single entry per CDR3 protein. The table records a few hundred thousand distinct CDR3 sequences, around 43% of them present only once. The sample holds many counts of this clonotype. Its antigen is as yet unknown. Overall study findings and caveats: Most clonotypes expanded in thyroid above 0.001 were likewise present in blood. With a median lead of about six months before onset, the model predicted ophthalmopathy.

The sequencing input was peripheral blood or thyroid tissue (not recorded which). This clonotype was sampled from an adult woman with Graves' disease, either hyperthyroidism or ophthalmopathy (not recorded which).

CDR3 region: CASSPTRTGGYTF. Here the CDR3 DNA reads TGTGCCAGCAGTCCCACAAGGACAGGTGGCTACACCTTC. The V call is TRBV28, the J call TRBJ1-2, with 7 bases matching TRBD1. This CDR3 has 13 residues. Germline trimming cut 5 bases from V and 7 bases from J; bases unmatched to any gene: 7. CDR1 is MDHEN and CDR2 is SYDVKM in the germline V gene.